This T cell receptor (beta chain) was identified in a study of blood T cell repertoires in COVID-19. The data were produced by immunoSEQ multiplex PCR, yet TCRdb's version contains in-frame clones alone and is incomplete. The data hold roughly 200,000 clones, with 88% observed a single time. This CDR3 has 16 amino acids. Germline CDR1 is MDHEN and CDR2 is SYDVKM. Trimming removed 3 bases from V and 3 bases from J; junction bases left unmatched: 5. This sequence originates from a man aged 65 to 85 with acute or convalescent COVID-19. The sample taken for sequencing was peripheral blood. The V call is TRBV28, the J call TRBJ2-7; 13 bases map to TRBD2. This chain's CDR3 is CASSLVRTSGSYEQYF. In DNA form, the CDR3 reads TGTGCCAGCAGTTTGGTTCGGACTAGCGGGAGCTACGAGCAGTACTTC. Complete variable domain (other parts from reference TRBV28 and TRBJ2-7): DVKVTQSSRYLVKRTGEKVFLECVQDMDHENMFWYRQDPGLGLRLIYFSYDVKMKEKGDIPEGYSVSREKKERFSLILESASTNQTSMYLCASSLVRTSGSYEQYFGPGTRLTVT.